A selection of T cell receptor beta chains follows, all from one sample in a study of T-cell memory formation after mild COVID-19. TCRdb independently ran MiXCR on the 5' RACE reads; one entry per CDR3 protein. The repertoire has a few hundred thousand distinct CDR3 sequences, around 15% of them found once; the top ten carry 21%. The specimen was PBMCs or a T cell subset sorted from them (not recorded which). The origin of the receptors is a man aged 18 to 29 who had mild COVID-19 (a few samples of this study predate the infection). Cell type and time point are not known. CDR3s include the opening cysteine and the closing phenylalanine or tryptophan. D genes are given only for firm matches. The size entry is marked missing in some rows and otherwise reads once, few, many or a size class.

size,J,D,V,DNA,CDR3
few,TRBJ2-2,-,TRBV6-4,TGTGCCAGCAGTGTCGAGGGGGGGACGAACACCGGGGAGCTGTTTTTT,CASSVEGGTNTGELFF
-,TRBJ1-1,-,TRBV2,TGTGCCAGCAGCCCCCTGGTTCGAACTGAAGCTTTCTTT,CASSPLVRTEAFF
many,TRBJ2-7,-,TRBV7-2,TGTGCCAGCAGCTCAATAGGCGGGGCGCGGAACCAGTACTTC,CASSSIGGARNQYF
-,TRBJ1-2,-,TRBV18,TGTGCCAGCTCACCACCCTACGGGGCCGGTGGCTACACCTTC,CASSPPYGAGGYTF
few,TRBJ2-5,-,TRBV3-1,TGTGCCAGCAGCCAACTCCTGGACCAAGAGACCCAGTACTTC,CASSQLLDQETQYF
few,TRBJ1-1,-,TRBV18,TGTGCCAGCTCGCCACAGAGTGGGTGGAACACTGAAGCTTTCTTT,CASSPQSGWNTEAFF
-,TRBJ1-4,-,TRBV7-2,TGTGCCAGCAGCTCTCCCGGGGGGCCAGGAAAACTGTTTTTT,CASSSPGGPGKLFF
few,TRBJ2-1,TRBD2,TRBV20-1,TGCAGTGCTAGTGGCGGGGGAATGAGCCGGCAGTTCTTC,CSASGGGMSRQFF
many,TRBJ2-7,-,TRBV18,TGTGCCAGCTCCACCGGGACTTCCCTCTACGAGCAGTACTTC,CASSTGTSLYEQYF
many,TRBJ2-5,-,TRBV6-5,TGTGCCAGCAGTTACTCCGGGGAGCAAGAGACCCAGTACTTC,CASSYSGEQETQYF
-,TRBJ1-5,-,TRBV2,TGTGCCAGCAGTAGACAGGCCCGCAATCAGCCCCAGCATTTT,CASSRQARNQPQHF
-,TRBJ1-2,-,TRBV7-2,TGTGCCAGCAGCTCCACCTATGGCTACACCTTC,CASSSTYGYTF
-,TRBJ2-6,-,TRBV7-3,TGTGCCAGCAGCGAGAGCTCTGGGGCCAACGTCCTGACTTTC,CASSESSGANVLTF
few,TRBJ2-6,-,TRBV18,TGTGCCAGCTCACCGCCGACAGGTTACTCTGGGGCCAACGTCCTGACTTTC,CASSPPTGYSGANVLTF
few,TRBJ1-2,-,TRBV15,TGTGCCACCAGCCCAAAGAAGTCCCAGGGGATTTGGGGCTACACCTTC,CATSPKKSQGIWGYTF
few,TRBJ1-6,-,TRBV5-1,TGCGCCAGCAGATTCGGGGCCCCGGTTTCGGGTTCACCCCTCCACTTT,CASRFGAPVSGSPLHF
few,TRBJ2-3,-,TRBV3-1,TGTGCCAGCAGCCTCGACCCAAGACTCACAGATACGCAGTATTTT,CASSLDPRLTDTQYF
-,TRBJ2-3,-,TRBV5-4,TGTGCCAGCAGCTCGGGCAGGGCCTCTAGCACAGATACGCAGTATTTT,CASSSGRASSTDTQYF
-,TRBJ1-4,-,TRBV7-9,TGTGCCAGCAGCTGGGGGCACGAAAAACTGTTTTTT,CASSWGHEKLFF
-,TRBJ1-5,-,TRBV4-2,TGTGCCAGCAGCCAAGAGCGGGCAGCGAATCAGCCCCAGCATTTT,CASSQERAANQPQHF
many,TRBJ2-3,-,TRBV7-6,TGTGCCAGCAGCTCCCTAGTTGGCAGGGACGGCAGACTTCACACAGATACGCAGTATTTT,CASSSLVGRDGRLHTDTQYF
-,TRBJ2-5,TRBD1,TRBV7-2,TGTGCCAGCAGCTATGGACAGGGAGTCCCCATGATCCAAGAGACCCAGTACTTC,CASSYGQGVPMIQETQYF
-,TRBJ2-4,-,TRBV15,TGTGCCACCAGCGAGGCCGGGACGGGCAGGGGACAAAACATTCAGTACTTC,CATSEAGTGRGQNIQYF
-,TRBJ1-5,-,TRBV11-2,TGTGCCAGCAGCTTTGGATTGGGGTGGGCCAATCAGCCCCAGCATTTT,CASSFGLGWANQPQHF
-,TRBJ2-1,-,TRBV19,TGTGCCAGTAGTAGGGGCAGGGTGGAGAATGAGCAGTTCTTC,CASSRGRVENEQFF
once,TRBJ2-7,-,TRBV2,TGTGCCAGCAGTCGACAGGCCGGCTACGAGCAGTACTTC,CASSRQAGYEQYF
-,TRBJ2-7,-,TRBV29-1,TGCAGCGTCCAGGGCGAGCAGTACTTC,CSVQGEQYF
-,TRBJ2-5,TRBD2,TRBV6-5,TGTGCCAGCACCTCCCCCGGGGGGACGGAGACCCAGTACTTC,CASTSPGGTETQYF
-,TRBJ1-1,-,TRBV30,TGTGCCTGGAGTGTGTTGGGTGAAGCTTTCTTT,CAWSVLGEAFF
many,TRBJ2-7,TRBD1,TRBV6-5,TGTGCCAGCAGTCCGCGGACAGGGACCTACGAGCAGTACTTC,CASSPRTGTYEQYF
few,TRBJ1-2,TRBD1,TRBV5-1,TGCGCCAGCAGCTTGGGACAGGGTGCCTATGGCTACACCTTC,CASSLGQGAYGYTF
-,TRBJ1-2,-,TRBV20-1,TGCAGTGCTAGAGACAGGGTTACTAACTATGGCTACACCTTC,CSARDRVTNYGYTF
-,TRBJ2-3,TRBD1,TRBV14,TGTGCCAGCAGCCAAGATGGCCCGGGACAGCTACTCACAGATACGCAGTATTTT,CASSQDGPGQLLTDTQYF
-,TRBJ1-2,-,TRBV29-1,TGCAGCGTGGGGAATGGCTACACCTTC,CSVGNGYTF
once,TRBJ2-6,TRBD1,TRBV25-1,TGTGCCAGCAGTGAAGACAGGGCAGTCGGGGGGGCCAACGTCCTGACTTTC,CASSEDRAVGGANVLTF
-,TRBJ1-2,-,TRBV7-9,TGTGCCAGCAGCCCCCCGGGGACCGGCTGGTATGGCTACACCTTC,CASSPPGTGWYGYTF
few,TRBJ2-1,-,TRBV7-9,TGTGCCAGCAGCCGCAATAATCCGCGGATTGGTGAGCAGTTCTTC,CASSRNNPRIGEQFF
-,TRBJ1-1,TRBD1,TRBV6-2/TRBV6-3,TGTGCCACAGGACAGGGAAGGGCTGAAGCTTTCTTT,CATGQGRAEAFF
many,TRBJ1-1,-,TRBV27,TGTGCCAGCTTCTCCGTTTTGGGGGCGGCCACTGAAGCTTTCTTT,CASFSVLGAATEAFF
few,TRBJ2-4,TRBD2,TRBV6-5,TGTGCCAGCAGTTCGCCGGGACTAGGAGATTTATACATTCAGTACTTC,CASSSPGLGDLYIQYF
few,TRBJ1-4,-,TRBV12-3/TRBV12-4,TGTGCCAGCAGTTTAAGGGGGGGTGAAAAACTGTTTTTT,CASSLRGGEKLFF
-,TRBJ1-1,-,TRBV3-1,TGTGCCAGCAGCGTTCGACAGATGAACACTGAAGCTTTCTTT,CASSVRQMNTEAFF
few,TRBJ2-4,-,TRBV11-1,TGTGCCAGCAGCTTAGCGCTGGGGATCGCGGGAGCCAAAAACATTCAGTACTTC,CASSLALGIAGAKNIQYF
-,TRBJ1-2,-,TRBV20-1,TGCAGTGCTAGATTGGCTCTCTATGGCTACACCTTC,CSARLALYGYTF
few,TRBJ1-1,-,TRBV5-1,TGCGCCAGCAGCTTGGAAGCGGAGGGGGACACTGAAGCTTTCTTT,CASSLEAEGDTEAFF
-,TRBJ1-1,TRBD1,TRBV12-3/TRBV12-4,TGTGCCAGCAGTCCCCGGGACAGGGTGAACACTGAAGCTTTCTTT,CASSPRDRVNTEAFF
few,TRBJ2-7,TRBD1,TRBV5-6,TGTGCCAGCAGCTTGGAAGGGGGCGCCTACGAGCAGTACTTC,CASSLEGGAYEQYF
few,TRBJ1-2,-,TRBV20-1,TGCAGTGCTAGAGCCCGTTATGGCTACACCTTC,CSARARYGYTF
-,TRBJ2-5,-,TRBV5-1,TGCGCCAGCAGTTATAACTCGGCTTCCCAAGAGACCCAGTACTTC,CASSYNSASQETQYF
-,TRBJ1-5,-,TRBV18,TGTGCCAGCTCGGTCCGGGACAAAGATCAGCCCCAGCATTTT,CASSVRDKDQPQHF
-,TRBJ2-1,-,TRBV5-6,TGTGCCAGCAGCTTGGGAGGACGTGGGCAGTTCTTC,CASSLGGRGQFF
few,TRBJ1-1,-,TRBV6-4,TGTGCCAGCAGTGACCGCCTGGGAACTGAAGCTTTCTTT,CASSDRLGTEAFF
few,TRBJ1-2,-,TRBV10-3,TGTGCCATCAGTCTTGACTGGAACCTCTATGGCTACACCTTC,CAISLDWNLYGYTF
-,TRBJ2-3,-,TRBV7-2,TGTGCCAGCAGCTTATATAGCAGGGTGGACACAGATACGCAGTATTTT,CASSLYSRVDTDTQYF
-,TRBJ1-1,-,TRBV7-9,TGTGCCAGCAGCCCCTTTAGGAACACTGAAGCTTTCTTT,CASSPFRNTEAFF
-,TRBJ2-5,-,TRBV5-5,TGTGCCAGCAGCTTGGCCTTGGGATCGGAGACCCAGTACTTC,CASSLALGSETQYF
-,TRBJ2-1,TRBD1,TRBV6-2/TRBV6-3,TGTGCCAGCAGCCCCGACAGGGAAATCTACAATGAGCAGTTCTTC,CASSPDREIYNEQFF
-,TRBJ1-2,-,TRBV7-9,TGTGCCAGCAGCTCCATATTGGATGGCCGCGGCTACACCTTC,CASSSILDGRGYTF
many,TRBJ2-5,-,TRBV11-2,TGTGCCAGCCGGGGGTACCAAGAGACCCAGTACTTC,CASRGYQETQYF
-,TRBJ1-1,-,TRBV6-6,TGTGCCAGCAGGACGGACGTCGGAGGGGCTTTCTTT,CASRTDVGGAFF